These T cell receptor beta chains were read from a single sample in a study of CD8+CD57+ T cells in acquired aplastic anemia. TCRdb reanalysed the reads using MiXCR and keeps one entry per CDR3 protein. The sample contains about 240,000 distinct CDR3 sequences, 40% to 50% of which appear only once. The sample taken for sequencing was sorted CD4+, CD8+, or CD8+CD57+ T cells (not recorded which) from PBMCs. The receptors were gathered from a human donor with aplastic anemia. Each CDR3 is given with its conserved first and last residue. D genes are given only for firm matches. Clone size is given for some rows only: seen once, a few or many times, or a class if the clone is expanded.

d_gene	abundance	v_gene	j_gene	CDR3aa	CDR3nt
.	.	TRBV15	TRBJ2-7	CVTSRDNLGSEQYF	TGTGTCACCAGCAGAGATAATCTGGGGAGTGAGCAGTACTTC
.	.	TRBV28	TRBJ1-1	CATGLGGNTEAFF	TGTGCCACCGGGTTAGGTGGGAACACTGAAGCTTTCTTT
.	many	TRBV5-6	TRBJ2-1	CASSRDIFSKVGFYNEQFF	TGTGCCAGCAGCAGGGACATCTTCTCTAAGGTGGGGTTCTACAATGAGCAGTTCTTC
TRBD2	few	TRBV7-9	TRBJ2-1	CASSPGTSGGAYNERFF	TGTGCCAGCAGCCCAGGGACTAGCGGGGGGGCCTACAATGAGCGGTTCTTC
.	.	TRBV20-1	TRBJ1-2	CSAWDYGYTF	TGCAGTGCGTGGGACTATGGCTACACCTTC
TRBD1	many	TRBV5-1	TRBJ2-1	CASSLKDRAFYEQFF	TGCGCCAGCAGCTTGAAGGACAGGGCATTCTATGAGCAGTTCTTC
.	many	TRBV7-9	TRBJ2-7	CASREGGQPEQYF	TGTGCCAGCAGAGAGGGGGGACAGCCGGAGCAGTACTTC
.	few	TRBV7-3	TRBJ2-5	CASSLGGGTETQYF	TGTGCCAGCAGCTTAGGGGGGGGCACAGAGACCCAGTACTTC
.	many	TRBV12-3/TRBV12-4	TRBJ1-1	CASSQRRADTEAFF	TGTGCCAGCAGCCAGAGGAGGGCTGACACTGAAGCTTTCTTT
.	many	TRBV20-1	TRBJ1-1	CSAGRGGNTEAFF	TGCAGTGCCGGACGGGGGGGGAACACTGAAGCTTTCTTT
.	.	TRBV29-1	TRBJ2-3	CSDTGGTSTDTQYF	TGCAGCGACACAGGAGGAACTAGCACAGATACGCAGTATTTT
.	.	TRBV28	TRBJ2-7	CASSPPPLREDGYEQYF	TGTGCCAGCAGTCCGCCCCCTTTGAGGGAGGATGGCTACGAGCAGTACTTC
.	many	TRBV5-6	TRBJ2-7	CASSLGNGYYEQYF	TGTGCCAGCAGCTTGGGCAACGGATACTACGAGCAGTACTTC
.	.	TRBV10-2	TRBJ1-1	CASRDGQHGREAFF	TGCGCCAGCAGAGACGGGCAGCACGGGAGAGAAGCTTTCTTT
.	.	TRBV20-1	TRBJ1-2	CSARDRVLLVGYTF	TGCAGTGCTAGAGACCGGGTCCTCCTAGTTGGCTACACCTTC
.	.	TRBV11-2	TRBJ2-7	CASSTDPPGTHRSYEQYF	TGTGCCAGCAGCACAGACCCCCCTGGGACACATCGCTCCTACGAGCAGTACTTC
TRBD2	.	TRBV15	TRBJ2-1	CATSSGLAGGNEQFF	TGTGCCACCAGCAGCGGTCTAGCGGGAGGGAATGAGCAGTTCTTC
.	many	TRBV2	TRBJ2-7	CASSDRPYEQYF	TGTGCCAGCAGTGATCGGCCCTACGAGCAGTACTTC
.	many	TRBV5-6	TRBJ2-7	CASSLWVIPHEQYF	TGTGCCAGCAGCTTGTGGGTCATTCCCCACGAGCAGTACTTC
.	.	TRBV9	TRBJ2-7	CASSRGRGAWEQYF	TGTGCCAGCAGCCGAGGAAGGGGCGCGTGGGAGCAGTACTTC
.	many	TRBV20-1	TRBJ1-2	CSAAMDKTYGYTF	TGCAGTGCCGCGATGGACAAGACTTATGGCTACACCTTC
TRBD1	.	TRBV7-3	TRBJ2-3	CASSLTGGITDTQYF	TGTGCCAGCAGCCTGACAGGGGGCATCACAGATACGCAGTATTTT
.	many	TRBV10-2	TRBJ2-1	CASSDRAYNEQFF	TGCGCCAGCAGTGATCGGGCCTACAATGAGCAGTTCTTC
.	.	TRBV19	TRBJ1-5	CASTDHNQPQHF	TGTGCCAGTACAGATCACAATCAGCCCCAGCATTTT
TRBD2	many	TRBV20-1	TRBJ2-7	CSAWTSGSSHEQYF	TGCAGTGCGTGGACTAGCGGGAGTTCCCACGAGCAGTACTTC
TRBD1	.	TRBV10-1	TRBJ1-1	CAISAQGGNTEAFF	TGCGCCATCAGTGCGCAGGGGGGGAACACTGAAGCTTTCTTT
.	.	TRBV15	TRBJ1-4	CATSVYGTREKLFF	TGTGCCACCAGCGTCTACGGGACTCGGGAAAAACTGTTTTTT
TRBD2	.	TRBV29-1	TRBJ2-7	CSVEGTSGGYEQYF	TGCAGCGTGGAAGGGACTAGCGGCGGCTACGAGCAGTACTTC
.	.	TRBV6-4	TRBJ2-7	CASSGGLGGSYEQYF	TGTGCCAGCAGTGGAGGGTTGGGAGGCTCCTACGAGCAGTACTTC
TRBD1	.	TRBV10-3	TRBJ2-7	CAIRGGGQGYEQYF	TGTGCCATCAGGGGCGGCGGACAGGGCTACGAGCAGTACTTC
.	many	TRBV19	TRBJ2-3	CASSFTPSGYDQYF	TGTGCCAGTAGCTTCACCCCGTCGGGGTATGATCAGTATTTT
.	many	TRBV7-6	TRBJ2-3	CASSLMTDTQYF	TGTGCCAGCAGCCTTATGACAGATACGCAGTATTTT
.	once	TRBV7-6	TRBJ2-5	CASSLAGGGETQYF	TGTGCCAGCAGCTTAGCGGGGGGCGGAGAGACCCAGTACTTC
.	few	TRBV7-9	TRBJ2-7	CASSLDRSYYEQYF	TGTGCCAGCAGCTTAGACAGGTCATACTACGAGCAGTACTTC
.	.	TRBV25-1	TRBJ2-7	CAGSQSSDLYEQYF	TGTGCTGGCAGCCAATCCTCTGATCTCTACGAGCAGTACTTC
TRBD2	.	TRBV6-6	TRBJ2-1	CASSYSVLREGRINEQFF	TGTGCCAGCAGTTATTCCGTACTGCGGGAGGGCCGTATTAATGAGCAGTTCTTC
TRBD1	.	TRBV12-3/TRBV12-4	TRBJ1-2	CASRTGGSGYTF	TGTGCCAGCAGGACAGGGGGTTCTGGCTACACCTTC
.	.	TRBV20-1	TRBJ2-1	CSAPDRGRAAYNEQFF	TGCAGTGCCCCCGATCGGGGCAGGGCAGCTTACAATGAGCAGTTCTTC
.	.	TRBV2	TRBJ1-5	CASSVLGQPQHF	TGTGCCAGCAGTGTTCTTGGTCAGCCCCAGCATTTT
.	.	TRBV13	TRBJ2-1	CASSLWGDPFNNEQFF	TGTGCCAGCAGCTTATGGGGGGATCCTTTTAACAATGAGCAGTTCTTC
.	.	TRBV7-9	TRBJ2-7	CATSGQGHSYEQYF	TGTGCCACCTCTGGGCAGGGACACTCCTACGAGCAGTACTTC
.	few	TRBV10-3	TRBJ2-1	CAIKTTGQYNEQFF	TGTGCCATCAAGACTACCGGTCAATACAATGAGCAGTTCTTC
TRBD1	many	TRBV15	TRBJ2-6	CATSGNRGSGANVLTF	TGTGCCACCAGCGGTAACAGGGGCTCTGGGGCCAACGTCCTGACTTTC
TRBD2	few	TRBV20-1	TRBJ2-7	CSARSGRDYEQYF	TGCAGTGCTAGGAGCGGGAGAGACTACGAGCAGTACTTC
.	.	TRBV15	TRBJ2-3	CATSRVADTQYF	TGTGCCACCAGCAGAGTGGCAGATACGCAGTATTTT